This record covers a single T cell receptor beta chain. Its matching antigen is unknown. The entry originates in a study of T cells in Graves' hyperthyroidism and ophthalmopathy. V was cut by 4 bases and J by 0 bases, with 10 bases left in between. The V gene's germline CDR1 is SNHLY and CDR2 FYNNEI. The CDR3 has 15 residues. Graves' hyperthyroidism was deemed stable given no ophthalmopathy progression within 18 months. Hyperthyroidism patients were newly diagnosed, had disease duration under 2 months, and were aged 18 to 65 years. Researchers amplified the TCR beta CDR3 regions from RNA transcripts. Carried out on the TCR CDR3, a first-round RT-PCR used the HTBI primer set. TCRdb reanalysed the multiplex PCR reads using MiXCR and keeps one entry per CDR3 protein. The sample consists of over 550,000 distinct CDR3 sequences, approximately 15% of them appearing once. Study results and caveats: Ophthalmopathy and stable hyperthyroidism were separated by a 13 V-J model. Most thyroid-expanded clonotypes above 0.001 were also found in blood.

The rearrangement links TRBV2 to TRBJ1-5, with D unresolved. The receptor was derived from a woman in her late teens or twenties with Graves' hyperthyroidism. Sequenced material: blood. CDR3 nucleotide sequence: TGTGCCAGCAGTGTAGTCCAAAGTAGCAATCAGCCCCAGCATTTT. Translation gives CASSVVQSSNQPQHF. Combining the CDR3 with reference TRBV2 and TRBJ1-5 gives the whole variable domain EPEVTQTPSHQVTQMGQEVILRCVPISNHLYFYWYRQILGQKVEFLVSFYNNEISEKSEIFDDQFSVERPDGSNFTLKIRSTKLEDSAMYFCASSVVQSSNQPQHFGDGTRLSIL.